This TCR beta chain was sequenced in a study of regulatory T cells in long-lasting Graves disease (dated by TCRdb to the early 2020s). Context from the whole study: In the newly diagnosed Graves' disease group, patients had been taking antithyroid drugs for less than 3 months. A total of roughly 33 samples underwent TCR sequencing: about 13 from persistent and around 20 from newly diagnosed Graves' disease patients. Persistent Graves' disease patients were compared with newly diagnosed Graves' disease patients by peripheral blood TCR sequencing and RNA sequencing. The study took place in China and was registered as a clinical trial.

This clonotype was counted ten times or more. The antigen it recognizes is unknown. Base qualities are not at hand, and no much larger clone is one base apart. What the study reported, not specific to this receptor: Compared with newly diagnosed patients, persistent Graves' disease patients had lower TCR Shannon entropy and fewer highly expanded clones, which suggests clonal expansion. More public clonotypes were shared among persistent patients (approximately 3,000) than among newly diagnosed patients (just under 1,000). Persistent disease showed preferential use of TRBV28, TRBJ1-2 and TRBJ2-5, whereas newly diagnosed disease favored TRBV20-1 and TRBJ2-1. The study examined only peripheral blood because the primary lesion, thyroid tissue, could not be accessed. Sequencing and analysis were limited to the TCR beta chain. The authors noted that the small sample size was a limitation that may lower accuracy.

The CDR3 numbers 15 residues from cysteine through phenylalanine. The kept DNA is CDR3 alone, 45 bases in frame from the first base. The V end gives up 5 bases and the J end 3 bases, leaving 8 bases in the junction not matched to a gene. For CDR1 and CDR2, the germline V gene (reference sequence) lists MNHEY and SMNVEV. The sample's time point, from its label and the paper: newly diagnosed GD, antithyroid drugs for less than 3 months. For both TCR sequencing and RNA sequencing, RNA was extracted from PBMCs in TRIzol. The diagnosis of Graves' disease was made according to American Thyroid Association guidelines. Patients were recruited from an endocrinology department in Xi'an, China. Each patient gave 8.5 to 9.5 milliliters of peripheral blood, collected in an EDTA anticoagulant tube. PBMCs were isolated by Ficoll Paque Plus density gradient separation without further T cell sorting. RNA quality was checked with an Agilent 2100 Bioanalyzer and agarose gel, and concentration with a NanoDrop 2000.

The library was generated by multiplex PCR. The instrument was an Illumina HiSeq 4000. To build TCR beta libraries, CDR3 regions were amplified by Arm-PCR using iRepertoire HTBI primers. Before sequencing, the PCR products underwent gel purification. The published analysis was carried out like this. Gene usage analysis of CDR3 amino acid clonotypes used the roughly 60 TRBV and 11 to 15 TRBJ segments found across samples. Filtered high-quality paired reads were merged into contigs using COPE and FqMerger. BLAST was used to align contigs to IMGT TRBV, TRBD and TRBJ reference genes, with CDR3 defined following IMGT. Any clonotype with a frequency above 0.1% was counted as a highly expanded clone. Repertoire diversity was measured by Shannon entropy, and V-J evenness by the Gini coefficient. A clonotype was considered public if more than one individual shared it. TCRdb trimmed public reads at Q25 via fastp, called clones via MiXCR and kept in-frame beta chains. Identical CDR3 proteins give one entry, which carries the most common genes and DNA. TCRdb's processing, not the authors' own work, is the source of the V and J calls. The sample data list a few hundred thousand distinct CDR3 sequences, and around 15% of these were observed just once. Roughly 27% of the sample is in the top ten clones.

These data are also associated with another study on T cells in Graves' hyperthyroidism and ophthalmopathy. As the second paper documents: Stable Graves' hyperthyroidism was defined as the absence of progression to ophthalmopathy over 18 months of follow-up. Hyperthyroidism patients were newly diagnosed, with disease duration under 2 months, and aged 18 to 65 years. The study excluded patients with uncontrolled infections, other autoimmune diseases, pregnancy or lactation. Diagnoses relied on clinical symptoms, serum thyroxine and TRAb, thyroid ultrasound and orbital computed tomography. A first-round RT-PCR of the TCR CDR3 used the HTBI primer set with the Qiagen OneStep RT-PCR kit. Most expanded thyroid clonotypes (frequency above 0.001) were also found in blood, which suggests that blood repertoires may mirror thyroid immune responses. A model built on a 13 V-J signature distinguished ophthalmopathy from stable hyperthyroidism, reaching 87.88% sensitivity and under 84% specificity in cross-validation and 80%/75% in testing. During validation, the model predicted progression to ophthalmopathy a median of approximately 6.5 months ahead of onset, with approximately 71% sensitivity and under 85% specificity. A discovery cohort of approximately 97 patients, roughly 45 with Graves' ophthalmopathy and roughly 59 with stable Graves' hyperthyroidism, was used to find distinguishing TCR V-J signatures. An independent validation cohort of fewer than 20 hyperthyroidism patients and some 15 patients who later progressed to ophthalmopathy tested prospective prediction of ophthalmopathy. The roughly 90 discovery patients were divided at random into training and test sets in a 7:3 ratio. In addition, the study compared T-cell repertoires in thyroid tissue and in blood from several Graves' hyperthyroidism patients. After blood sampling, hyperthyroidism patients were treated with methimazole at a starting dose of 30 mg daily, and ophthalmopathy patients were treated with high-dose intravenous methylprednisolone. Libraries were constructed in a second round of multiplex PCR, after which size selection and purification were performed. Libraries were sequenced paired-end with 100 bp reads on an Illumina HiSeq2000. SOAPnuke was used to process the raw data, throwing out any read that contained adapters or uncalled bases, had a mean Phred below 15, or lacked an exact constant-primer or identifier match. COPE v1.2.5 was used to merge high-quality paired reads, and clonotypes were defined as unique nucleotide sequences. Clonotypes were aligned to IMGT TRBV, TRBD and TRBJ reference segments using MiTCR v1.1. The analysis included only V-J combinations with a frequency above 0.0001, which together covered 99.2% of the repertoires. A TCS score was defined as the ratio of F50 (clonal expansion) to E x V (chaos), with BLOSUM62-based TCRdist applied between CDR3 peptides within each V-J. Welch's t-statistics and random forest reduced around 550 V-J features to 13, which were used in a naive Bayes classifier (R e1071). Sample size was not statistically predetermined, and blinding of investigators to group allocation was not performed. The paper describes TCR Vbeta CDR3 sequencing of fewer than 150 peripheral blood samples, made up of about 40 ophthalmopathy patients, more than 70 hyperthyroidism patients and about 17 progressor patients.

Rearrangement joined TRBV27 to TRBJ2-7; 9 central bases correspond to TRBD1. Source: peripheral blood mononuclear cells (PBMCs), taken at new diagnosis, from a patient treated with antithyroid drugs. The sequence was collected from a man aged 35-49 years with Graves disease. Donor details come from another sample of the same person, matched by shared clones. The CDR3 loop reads CASSPRLGQGYEQYF. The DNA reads TGTGCCAGCAGTCCTCGATTGGGACAGGGCTACGAGCAGTACTTC.